The 23 T cell receptor beta chains given below trace back to one sample, sequenced in a study of regulatory T cells in long-lasting Graves disease. The authors built TCR beta libraries using iRepertoire HTBI primers and Arm-PCR of CDR3 regions. Each CDR3 protein is one row after TCRdb ran MiXCR on the multiplex PCR reads. The sample comprises over 450,000 distinct CDR3 sequences, about 12% of which are singletons, and roughly 8.9% rests with the top ten. Time point given: newly diagnosed GD, antithyroid drugs for less than 3 months. PBMCs were the source of the RNA used for TCR sequencing. This sample was also put to use in a study of T cells in Graves' hyperthyroidism and ophthalmopathy.

The material was peripheral blood mononuclear cells (PBMCs), obtained at new diagnosis, from a patient treated with antithyroid drugs. These receptor sequences come from a woman in her twenties or thirties with Graves disease.

This clonotype has only a few counts. This sequence joins TRBV20-1 and TRBJ1-5, with 7 bases that match TRBD1. Trimming took 5 bases from V and 0 from J; bases not matched to a gene: 10. The length of the CDR3 is 16 residues. Germline loops: CDR1 DFQATT, CDR2 SNEGSKA (reference sequence). CDR3 sequence reads: CSAYAQGKISNQPQHF. The DNA for the CDR3 is TGCAGTGCTTACGCACAGGGGAAGATTAGCAATCAGCCCCAGCATTTT.

Ten or more counts support this clonotype. This chain joins TRBV10-2 and TRBJ2-1, with a weak D call TRBD2 (6 bases). Trimming removed 3 bases from V and 2 bases from J, with 11 bases in between. This CDR3 is built from 15 residues. CDR1 and CDR2 from the germline V gene are WSHSY and SAAADI. The CDR3 coding sequence is TGCGCCAGCAGTGAATGGGAGGTCGCCTACAATGAGCAGTTCTTC. Translation gives CASSEWEVAYNEQFF.

The V and J genes are TRBV3-1 and TRBJ2-4, with D possibly being TRBD1 (6 bases). The CDR3 covers 15 residues. With 5 bases removed from V and 0 bases from J, the gap between germline ends came to 11 bases. CDR1 and CDR2 (germline): LGHDT, YNNKEL (reference sequence). For the CDR3, the DNA is TGTGCCAGCAGCTACACAGGGATAGCCAAAAACATTCAGTACTTC. Its protein product is CASSYTGIAKNIQYF.

This clonotype was seen repeatedly, ten times or more. An end of the junction differs from the germline gene, which may be a read error. V is TRBV10-2 and J is TRBJ2-3, with 7 bases matching TRBD2. The germline V gene encodes CDR1 WSHSY and CDR2 SAAADI. The CDR3 sequence is 14 residues long. As DNA, the CDR3 is TGCGCCAGCAGCCAACTAGCGAGCACAGATATGCAGTATTTT. Translated, it gives CASSQLASTDMQYF.

The chain combines TRBV7-9 with TRBJ2-3; D uncertain. Germline CDR1 is SEHNR and CDR2 is FQNEAQ (reference sequence). The V and J ends lost 5 bases and 6 bases respectively, with 15 bases between them. CDR3 length: 14 residues. This CDR3 reads CASSLSGAVDTQYF. For the CDR3, the DNA is TGTGCCAGCAGCCTGAGTGGCGCCGTGGATACGCAGTATTTT.

This clonotype was counted many times. This chain uses TRBV15 with TRBJ2-3, with D unresolved. The CDR3 consists of 15 residues. V gave up 5 bases and J gave up 3 bases, with 15 bases separating them. CDR1 and CDR2 (germline): LNHNV, YYDKDF (reference sequence). The CDR3 nucleotides read TGTGCCACCAGCGGGCCCCTGGGCCTAACAGATACGCAGTATTTT. Its translation: CATSGPLGLTDTQYF. Based on the CDR3 plus reference TRBV15 and TRBJ2-3, the full variable domain is DAMVIQNPRYQVTQFGKPVTLSCSQTLNHNVMYWYQQKSSQAPKLLFHYYDKDFNNEADTPDNFQSRRPNTSFCFLDIRSPGLGDTAMYLCATSGPLGLTDTQYFGPGTRLTVL.

This clonotype was seen many times. CDR3 sequence (DNA): TGTGCCAGCAGTTACTCCGGACATGAAGCTTTCTTT. It specifies CASSYSGHEAFF. The chain uses TRBV6-2 or TRBV6-3 and TRBJ1-1; perhaps TRBD1 as D (5 bases). Deletions cut 0 bases from V and 7 bases from J, with 6 bases between. CDR3 length: 12 amino acids. Per the germline V gene, CDR1 is MNHEY and CDR2 is SVGEGT.

This clonotype was seen many times. The chain employs TRBV6-2 or TRBV6-3 and TRBJ1-6; D perhaps matches TRBD1 (6 bases). The V gene lost 2 bases and the J gene lost 10 bases, with 9 bases spanning the gap. CDR3 length: 13 amino acids. Germline CDR1 is MNHEY and CDR2 is SVGEGT. CDR3 residues: CASSYEGESPLHF. CDR3 nucleotides: TGTGCCAGCAGTTACGAGGGGGAATCACCCCTCCACTTT.

The rearrangement uses TRBV10-2 and TRBJ2-5, with D perhaps being TRBD1 or TRBD2 (6 bases each). This CDR3 is built from 13 residues. Germline V CDR1 and CDR2: WSHSY, SAAADI. V dropped 9 bases and J dropped 0 bases, with 11 bases sitting between them. The CDR3 region has the DNA TGCGCCAGGGGGGGCAGCTACCAAGAGACCCAGTACTTC. Protein product: CARGGSYQETQYF.

The chain recombines TRBV20-1 with TRBJ2-1, with TRBD2 matching 10 bases. V shed 0 bases, J shed 8 bases, and the junction held 7 bases outside the gene matches. Looked up from germline, CDR1 is DFQATT and CDR2 is SNEGSKA (reference sequence). CDR3 length: 15 amino acids. The CDR3 sequence: CSARDPSGSSYEQFF. The DNA of the CDR3 is TGCAGTGCTAGAGATCCTAGCGGGAGCTCCTATGAGCAGTTCTTC.

This clonotype came up many times. The chain links TRBV4-1 to TRBJ1-4; D remains unclear. Germline V CDR1 and CDR2: MGHRA, YSYEKL. The CDR3 extends over 13 amino acids. Trimming took 0 bases from V and 8 from J, leaving 7 bases between them. CDR3 loop: CASSQDIWEKLFF. The CDR3 bases are TGCGCCAGCAGCCAAGATATTTGGGAAAAACTGTTTTTT.

This clonotype appeared many times. This chain connects TRBV3-1 to TRBJ2-2; D not certain. Germline CDR1 is LGHDT and CDR2 is YNNKEL (reference sequence). V was pared by 2 bases and J by 5 bases, with 6 bases between. CDR3 length: 13 amino acids. The DNA for the CDR3 is TGTGCCAGCAGCCAATGGGCAACCGGGGAGCTGTTTTTT. As protein: CASSQWATGELFF.

Ten or more counts support this clonotype. The rearrangement links TRBV28 to TRBJ2-3; 7 bases are a match to TRBD1. Germline CDR1 MDHEN, CDR2 SYDVKM. Germline trimming cut 11 bases from V and 2 bases from J; bases unmatched to any gene: 7. The CDR3 is made up of 13 amino acids. This CDR3 is CAGRDSVTDTQYF. The DNA for the CDR3 is TGTGCCGGACGGGACAGTGTCACAGATACGCAGTATTTT.

A word on this clonotype: A much bigger clone sits one base away, suggesting this may be a read error. The chain links TRBV10-3 to TRBJ2-5; either TRBD1 or TRBD2 may fit D (5 bases each). Trimming pared 2 bases from V and 0 bases from J, leaving 7 bases between. CDR1 and CDR2 from the germline V gene are ENHRY and SYGVKD. The CDR3 has 14 amino acids. In DNA form, the CDR3 reads TGTGCCATCAGTGAGCAGGGACACCAAGAGACCCAGTACTTC. This gives the protein CAISEQGHQETQYF.

Many counts were recorded for this clonotype. V is TRBV20-1 and J is TRBJ2-2; D uncertain. Germline CDR1 and CDR2: DFQATT and SNEGSKA (reference sequence). The CDR3 totals 14 residues. Trimming took 0 bases from V and 1 from J, leaving 6 bases between them. The CDR3 bases are TGCAGTGCTAGAGATCCTGGGAACACCGGGGAGCTGTTTTTT. It is translated as CSARDPGNTGELFF.

V usage is TRBV18 and J usage is TRBJ2-7; 7 positions match TRBD2. V gave up 3 bases and J gave up 2 bases; unmatched junction bases: 7. CDR3 length equals 15 residues. Germline V lookup: CDR1 KGHSH, CDR2 LQKENI. As DNA, the CDR3 is TGTGCCAGCTCACCCCGGGGAGCGGGACCCTACGAGCAGTACTTC. Protein product: CASSPRGAGPYEQYF.

In this sample, this clonotype turned up many times. The genes are TRBV2 and TRBJ2-7; 9 nucleotides match TRBD2. Germline values: CDR1 SNHLY, CDR2 FYNNEI. The J segment lost 5 bases and the V segment lost 6 bases, leaving 11 bases of the junction unmatched. The CDR3 is made up of 15 amino acids. The CDR3 loop is CASSALLAGEDEQYF. DNA for the CDR3: TGTGCCAGCAGCGCCCTCTTAGCGGGAGAGGACGAGCAGTACTTC.

At least ten counts were recorded for this clonotype. V gene TRBV28 combines with J gene TRBJ2-1; 12 nucleotides align to TRBD2. The CDR3 totals 15 residues. The V and J ends lost 10 bases and 1 base, in that order; junction bases with no gene match: 5. CDR1 and CDR2 from the germline V gene are MDHEN and SYDVKM. This CDR3 reads CATILAGGSYNEQFF. The CDR3 bases are TGTGCCACGATTCTAGCGGGAGGGTCCTACAATGAGCAGTTCTTC.

There are many counts of this clonotype. This chain uses TRBV5-1 with TRBJ1-2; possibly TRBD1 for D (6 bases). Germline lookup yields CDR1 SGHRS and CDR2 YFSETQ. CDR3 size: 16 residues. V shed 0 bases and J shed 4 bases, with 16 bases lying between them. The CDR3 here is CASSLAGGGASYGYTF. The DNA of the CDR3 is TGCGCCAGCAGCTTGGCCGGGGGGGGCGCTAGCTATGGCTACACCTTC.

Many counts were recorded for this clonotype. The CDR3 nucleotides are TGTGCCAGCAGCATAAGACAGATCTTTCACTCTGGAAACACCATATATTTT. Protein sequence: CASSIRQIFHSGNTIYF. V usage is TRBV5-5 and J usage is TRBJ1-3; TRBD1 is a possible D gene (5 bases). The CDR3 covers 17 residues. CDR1 SGHKS and CDR2 YYEKEE come from the germline V gene (reference sequence). V lost 4 bases and J 0 bases, leaving 17 bases between the germline ends.

This clonotype was seen ten or more times. V gene TRBV20-1 combines with J gene TRBJ2-7; D is unclear. V lost 5 bases and J lost 2, with 13 bases in between. The CDR3 contains 13 residues. Germline V gene sequence: CDR1 DFQATT, CDR2 SNEGSKA (reference sequence). CDR3 sequence reads: CSAPPAGTYEQYF. DNA for the CDR3: TGCAGTGCTCCCCCCGCAGGCACCTACGAGCAGTACTTC.

This clonotype occurred a few times. The gene calls are TRBV9 and TRBJ1-4, with D hard to call. Deletions cut 4 bases from V and 10 bases from J, with 11 bases between. This CDR3 has 12 residues. Germline CDR1 is SGDLS and CDR2 is YYNGEE. CDR3 nucleotides: TGTGCCAGCAGCCCGGACCGGGGAAAACTGTTTTTT. This translates into CASSPDRGKLFF.

This clonotype appeared many times. This chain connects TRBV28 to TRBJ2-2, with D possibly TRBD1 on 6 matching bases. The V gene's germline CDR1 is MDHEN and CDR2 SYDVKM. Trimming removed 2 bases from V and 5 bases from J, with 12 bases in between. This CDR3 has 15 amino acids. CDR3 in amino acids: CASSLIQGLTGELFF. The DNA for the CDR3 is TGTGCCAGCAGTTTAATCCAGGGGCTTACCGGGGAGCTGTTTTTT.